What follows is one T cell receptor beta chain and its context. No antigen is known for it. This entry comes from a study of T cell responses to AZD1222 COVID-19 vaccine. Study-wide background: Researchers grouped second doses given at about 4 or about 12 weeks into one pool.

Whole-study findings and limits: Spike-specific TCRs gained breadth and depth after people received two AZD1222 doses. The reported proportion of spike-specific TCRs targeting unmutated variant regions was nearly half.

The data were produced by immunoSEQ multiplex PCR, yet TCRdb's version contains in-frame clones alone and is incomplete. Of 130,000 to 150,000 clones in the sample, around nine tenths were seen once. The sequencing here drew on peripheral blood, taken on day 0 of AZD1222 vaccination. The sequence was obtained from an adult in good health.

For the CDR3, the DNA is TGTGCCAGCAGTTTATTTAGCGGGCGGGATAATGAGCAGTTCTTC. Translated, it gives CASSLFSGRDNEQFF. V is TRBV27 and J is TRBJ2-1; 7 nucleotides align to TRBD2. The CDR3 loop spans 15 amino acids. Looked up from germline, CDR1 is MNHEY and CDR2 is SMNVEV (reference sequence). Trimming removed 1 base from V and 7 bases from J; junction bases left unmatched: 7.